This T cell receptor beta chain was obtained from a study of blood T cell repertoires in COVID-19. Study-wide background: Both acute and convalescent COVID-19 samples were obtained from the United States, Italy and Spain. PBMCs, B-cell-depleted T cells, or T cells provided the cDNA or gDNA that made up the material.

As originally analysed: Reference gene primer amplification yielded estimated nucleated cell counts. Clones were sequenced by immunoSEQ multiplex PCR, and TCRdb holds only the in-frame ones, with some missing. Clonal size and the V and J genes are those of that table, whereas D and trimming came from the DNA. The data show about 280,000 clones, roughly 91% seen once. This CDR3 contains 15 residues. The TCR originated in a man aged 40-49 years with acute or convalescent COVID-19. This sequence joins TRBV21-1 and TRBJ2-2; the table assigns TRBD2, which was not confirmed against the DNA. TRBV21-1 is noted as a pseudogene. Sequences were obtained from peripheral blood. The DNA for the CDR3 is TGTGCCAGCAGCAAAGGTAGCTCGAACACCGGGGAGCTGTTTTTT. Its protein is CASSKGSSNTGELFF.